Below are 13 T cell receptor beta chains sequenced from a single sample in a study of T cells after yellow fever vaccination. MiXCR, applied by TCRdb to the 5' RACE reads, yields one record per CDR3 protein. The sample holds fewer than 650,000 distinct CDR3 sequences, just over 20% seen once. Sequencing used PBMCs, obtained 21 days after the first yellow fever vaccination. These receptors were taken from a man younger than 35 who received the YFV17D yellow fever vaccine.

This clonotype was counted a few times. The chain is built from TRBV5-6 and TRBJ2-7; D might be TRBD1 (6 bases). The CDR3 contains 15 residues. Trimming shortened V by 0 bases and J by 4 bases, and 14 bases separated the two germline ends. The V gene's germline CDR1 is SGHDT and CDR2 YYEEEE. This CDR3 reads CASSLAAGAGYEQYF. The CDR3 region has the DNA TGTGCCAGCAGCTTGGCCGCAGGGGCAGGGTACGAGCAGTACTTC.

The rearrangement uses TRBV7-3 and TRBJ1-1; D not certain. In germline, CDR1 is SGHTA, CDR2 FQGTGA. Trimming shortened V by 5 bases and J by 6 bases, and 13 bases separated the two germline ends. The CDR3 runs to 13 residues. The CDR3 nucleotides read TGTGCCAGCAGCAAGCAAAAAAAGGCTGAAGCTTTCTTT. Its protein is CASSKQKKAEAFF.

This clonotype has a handful of counts. The chain couples TRBV5-1 to TRBJ1-4; TRBD1 matches 7 bases. The CDR3 is made up of 16 amino acids. With V trimmed by 3 bases and J by 6 bases, 11 bases remained unmatched. Germline V CDR1 and CDR2: SGHRS, YFSETQ. CDR3 protein: CASSSNAGTADEKLFF. CDR3 DNA sequence: TGCGCCAGCAGCTCTAACGCCGGGACAGCTGATGAAAAACTGTTTTTT.

The J gene is TRBJ1-5, the V gene TRBV20-1; D unclear. The CDR3 is 14 amino acids. Germline assignment: CDR1 DFQATT and CDR2 SNEGSKA (reference sequence). V was clipped by 2 bases and J by 1 base, with 9 bases between them. The CDR3 here is CSARKFPSNQPQHF. The CDR3 DNA reads TGCAGTGCTAGAAAGTTTCCCAGCAATCAGCCCCAGCATTTT.

The V gene is TRBV4-3, the J gene TRBJ2-5; D is uncertain. There are 15 residues in the CDR3. Germline V gene data show CDR1 as LGHNA and CDR2 as YSLEER. V was clipped by 0 bases and J by 5 bases, with 13 bases between them. The DNA of the CDR3 is TGCGCCAGCAGCCAAGATCTGTATAGTGGGGAGACCCAGTACTTC. Encoded protein: CASSQDLYSGETQYF.

This clonotype was seen a few times. This rearrangement joins TRBV12-3 or TRBV12-4 to TRBJ2-3; TRBD2 agrees at 11 bases. CDR3 length: 16 amino acids. The V gene end was trimmed by 2 bases and the J gene end by 5 bases; junction bases not matched to a gene: 6. In nucleotides, the CDR3 is TGTGCCAGCAGTTTATTTAGCGGGGGGGCCAAAGATACGCAGTATTTT. It codes for CASSLFSGGAKDTQYF.

This sequence joins TRBV7-9 and TRBJ2-3; either TRBD1 or TRBD2 may fit D (6 bases each). The ends were cut back, 6 bases at V and 5 bases at J, with 18 bases in the middle. This CDR3 has 15 amino acids. Germline V gene lookup returns CDR1 SEHNR and CDR2 FQNEAQ (reference sequence). CDR3 amino acids: CASRFTQGAGDTQYF. CDR3 nucleotides: TGTGCCAGCAGGTTCACACAGGGAGCGGGAGATACGCAGTATTTT. The full variable domain, with the rest looked up from reference TRBV7-9 and TRBJ2-3, is DTGVSQNPRHKITKRGQNVTFRCDPISEHNRLYWYRQTLGQGPEFLTYFQNEAQLEKSRLLSDRFSAERPKGSFSTLEIQRTEQGDSAMYLCASRFTQGAGDTQYFGPGTRLTVL.

This clonotype was counted many times. V usage is TRBV6-2 or TRBV6-3 and J usage is TRBJ2-7, with D perhaps matching TRBD2 (6 bases). Germline V gives CDR1 MNHEY, CDR2 SVGEGT. Deletions cut 8 bases from V and 2 bases from J, with 13 bases between. This CDR3 spans 13 amino acids. CDR3 sequence (DNA): TGTGCCAGCGCCAGCGGGCCGGCCTACGAGCAGTACTTC. It specifies CASASGPAYEQYF.

The chain recombines TRBV6-1 with TRBJ2-1; 7 bases match TRBD1. There are 15 residues in the CDR3. With 7 bases clipped from V and 0 bases from J, the junction kept 6 bases outside the gene matches. Germline CDR1 and CDR2: MNHNS and SASEGT. CDR3 residues: CASKTGATSYNEQFF. CDR3 nucleotide sequence: TGTGCCAGCAAAACAGGGGCCACCTCCTACAATGAGCAGTTCTTC.

The chain combines TRBV27 with TRBJ2-3, with 7 bases identical to TRBD2. From germline, CDR1 is MNHEY and CDR2 SMNVEV (reference sequence). Trimming removed 2 bases from V and 3 bases from J; junction bases left unmatched: 11. The length of the CDR3 is 17 residues. DNA of the CDR3: TGTGCCAGCAGTTTACAGCGGGGAAGAGAGGGGACAGATACGCAGTATTTT. This translates into CASSLQRGREGTDTQYF.

V and J are TRBV11-2 and TRBJ2-2, with D possibly being TRBD1 (6 bases). Trimming left V 1 base short and J 9 bases short, with 18 bases between. The CDR3 is 16 residues long. CDR1 SGHAT and CDR2 FQNNGV come from the germline V gene. CDR3 protein: CASSLAGTTRLRELFF. The CDR3 bases are TGTGCCAGCAGCTTAGCCGGGACAACGAGGCTCCGGGAGCTGTTTTTT.

CDR3 in amino acids: CASSLETRTGELFF. The CDR3 nucleotides are TGCGCCAGCAGCTTGGAGACACGGACCGGGGAGCTGTTTTTT. The V gene is TRBV5-1, the J gene TRBJ2-2; no reliable D call. V lost 0 bases and J 5 bases, leaving 8 bases between the germline ends. This CDR3 is built from 14 residues. The germline CDR1 and CDR2 sequences are SGHRS and YFSETQ.

The chain is built from TRBV9 and TRBJ1-6; TRBD1 aligns across 7 bases. The CDR3 sequence is 15 residues long. Germline V gene lookup returns CDR1 SGDLS and CDR2 YYNGEE. The V segment lost 3 bases and the J segment 7 bases; nucleotides outside the gene matches: 7. DNA for the CDR3: TGTGCCAGCAGCGCATTGCAGGGGGGGAATTCACCCCTCCACTTT. Translation gives CASSALQGGNSPLHF. The variable domain in full, with the rest retrieved from reference TRBV9 and TRBJ1-6, is DSGVTQTPKHLITATGQRVTLRCSPRSGDLSVYWYQQSLDQGLQFLIQYYNGEERAKGNILERFSAQQFPDLHSELNLSSLELGDSALYFCASSALQGGNSPLHFGNGTRLTVT.